One sample yielded the 4 T cell receptor beta chains listed below, sequenced in a study of blood T cell repertoires in COVID-19. Method: immunoSEQ multiplex PCR; TCRdb's copy keeps in-frame clones and lacks some. The profile shows hundreds of thousands of clones, about 86% of them singletons. Input material: peripheral blood. The receptors originated from an elderly man with acute or convalescent COVID-19.

The V and J genes are TRBV28 and TRBJ2-7; 9 bases align to TRBD1. V shed 8 bases, J shed 7 bases, and the junction held 21 bases outside the gene matches. The CDR3 is 17 residues long. Germline CDR1 reads MDHEN; CDR2 reads SYDVKM. CDR3 region: CASSLPPYGTGLDEQYF. The CDR3 bases are TGTGCCAGCTCTCTACCCCCCTACGGGACAGGGCTTGATGAGCAGTACTTC. The whole variable domain, filled in from reference TRBV28 and TRBJ2-7, reads DVKVTQSSRYLVKRTGEKVFLECVQDMDHENMFWYRQDPGLGLRLIYFSYDVKMKEKGDIPEGYSVSREKKERFSLILESASTNQTSMYLCASSLPPYGTGLDEQYFGPGTRLTVT.

This chain uses TRBV2 with TRBJ1-3; D perhaps matches TRBD1 (5 bases). This CDR3 spans 15 amino acids. Germline V gives CDR1 SNHLY, CDR2 FYNNEI. Deletions cut 3 bases from V and 4 bases from J, with 13 bases between. The CDR3 here is CASSDPRQLGNTIYF. The CDR3 DNA sequence: TGTGCCAGCAGTGATCCGAGACAGCTAGGAAACACCATATATTTT. The variable domain in full, completed from reference TRBV2 and TRBJ1-3, reads EPEVTQTPSHQVTQMGQEVILRCVPISNHLYFYWYRQILGQKVEFLVSFYNNEISEKSEIFDDQFSVERPDGSNFTLKIRSTKLEDSAMYFCASSDPRQLGNTIYFGEGSWLTVV.

V gene TRBV18 combines with J gene TRBJ1-1; D not resolved. CDR3 length: 16 residues. Trimming shortened V by 3 bases and J by 0 bases, and 14 bases separated the two germline ends. CDR1 is KGHSH and CDR2 is LQKENI in the germline V gene. CDR3 in amino acids: CASSPQSRKLNTEAFF. Written as DNA, the CDR3 is TGTGCCAGCTCACCCCAGTCTCGAAAATTGAACACTGAAGCTTTCTTT.

The chain recombines TRBV9 with TRBJ2-7, with TRBD2 matching over 8 bases. Germline CDR1 is SGDLS and CDR2 is YYNGEE. This CDR3 has 15 amino acids. V shed 2 bases and J 3 bases; nucleotides not matched to a gene: 7. CDR3 sequence reads: CASSVYPGGNYEQYF. DNA of the CDR3: TGTGCCAGCAGCGTCTATCCGGGGGGGAACTACGAGCAGTACTTC.